One and the same sample provided the 30 T cell receptor beta chains below, sequenced in a study of cytomegalovirus exposure and HLA in healthy donors. The PCR ran on 60 Vbeta and 13 Jbeta primers. Method: immunoSEQ multiplex PCR; TCRdb's copy keeps in-frame clones and lacks some. Of fewer than 250,000 clones listed, less than 85% were seen once; the top ten hold 0.22%. Source material: PBMCs. The origin of the receptors is a girl aged 2-10 years in good health and CMV-seronegative.

The chain links TRBV18 to TRBJ2-5, with TRBD1 matching 7 bases. J gave up 5 bases and V 5 bases, and 8 bases lay outside the gene matches. Germline CDR1 KGHSH, CDR2 LQKENI. The CDR3 has 14 residues. The CDR3 reads CASSVTGQAETQYF. The CDR3 bases are TGTGCCAGCTCAGTGACAGGGCAGGCGGAGACCCAGTACTTC.

The chain links TRBV7-9 to TRBJ1-5, with D perhaps TRBD1 (5 bases). The length of the CDR3 is 18 residues. Trimming took 0 bases from V and 0 from J, leaving 15 bases between them. Germline CDR1 reads SEHNR; CDR2 reads FQNEAQ (reference sequence). The chain's CDR3 is CASSLASSGDSSNQPQHF. As DNA, the CDR3 is TGTGCCAGCAGCTTAGCTTCCTCGGGGGATTCTAGCAATCAGCCCCAGCATTTT.

This CDR3 reads CASSLAARSYEQYF. The CDR3 nucleotides are TGTGCCAGCAGCTTAGCCGCGCGGTCCTACGAGCAGTACTTC. J is TRBJ2-7 and V is TRBV7-9, with unresolved D. Germline values: CDR1 SEHNR, CDR2 FQNEAQ (reference sequence). V was cut by 0 bases and J by 1 base, with 7 bases left in between. The CDR3 consists of 14 residues.

V usage is TRBV5-6 and J usage is TRBJ1-1; D remains ambiguous. Trimming took 0 bases from V and 4 from J, leaving 13 bases between them. CDR1 is SGHDT and CDR2 is YYEEEE in the germline V gene. The length of the CDR3 is 15 residues. For the CDR3, the DNA is TGTGCCAGCAGCTTGGTACCGGGTTCGGGCACTGAAGCTTTCTTT. Its protein product is CASSLVPGSGTEAFF. Using reference TRBV5-6 and TRBJ1-1 for the parts outside the CDR3, the full variable domain is DAGVTQSPTHLIKTRGQQVTLRCSPKSGHDTVSWYQQALGQGPQFIFQYYEEEERQRGNFPDRFSGHQFPNYSSELNVNALLLGDSALYLCASSLVPGSGTEAFFGQGTRLTVV.

V usage is TRBV27 and J usage is TRBJ2-7; 7 nucleotides align to TRBD1. Germline V CDR1 and CDR2: MNHEY, SMNVEV (reference sequence). CDR3 length equals 12 residues. Trimming cost V 8 bases and J 7 bases; bases outside gene matches: 8. The CDR3 nucleotides read TGTGCCAGCGGGGACAGACTAAAGGAGCAGTACTTC. Translated, it gives CASGDRLKEQYF.

This CDR3 reads CASGDRAQETQYF. In DNA, the CDR3 is TGTGCCAGTGGGGACAGGGCCCAAGAGACCCAGTACTTC. This rearrangement joins TRBV19 to TRBJ2-5, with 9 bases lining up with TRBD1. Germline assignment: CDR1 LNHDA and CDR2 SQIVND (reference sequence). Germline trimming cut 8 bases from V and 1 base from J; bases unmatched to any gene: 2. The CDR3 totals 13 residues.

The genes are TRBV10-3 and TRBJ2-1, with 10 bases matching TRBD2. V lost 3 bases to trimming and J lost 9 bases; unmatched junction nucleotides: 8. Germline V lookup: CDR1 ENHRY, CDR2 SYGVKD. The CDR3 has 15 amino acids. CDR3 DNA: TGTGCCATCAGTGAATCCAGCGGGAGGGCCGCTGAGCAGTTCTTC. Translation: CAISESSGRAAEQFF.

This rearrangement joins TRBV7-6 to TRBJ2-1, with 8 bases fitting TRBD2. Per the germline V gene, CDR1 is SGHVS and CDR2 is FNYEAQ. The V segment lost 0 bases and the J segment 5 bases; nucleotides outside the gene matches: 6. The CDR3 sequence is 16 residues long. Here the CDR3 DNA reads TGTGCCAGCAGCTTAGCACCGGGACTAGTAGACAATGAGCAGTTCTTC. Translated, it gives CASSLAPGLVDNEQFF.

The chain employs TRBV27 and TRBJ1-2; TRBD1 might be the D (5 bases). This CDR3 region has 14 residues. Trimming cost V 3 bases and J 6 bases, with 14 bases left between them. CDR1 and CDR2 (germline): MNHEY, SMNVEV (reference sequence). CDR3 nucleotides: TGTGCCAGCAGTTTGAAGTCACGGGGGGATGGCTACACCTTC. It yields the protein CASSLKSRGDGYTF.

The chain recombines TRBV9 with TRBJ2-3; possible D gene TRBD1, 6 bases. This CDR3 contains 14 residues. Germline CDR1 and CDR2: SGDLS and YYNGEE. V lost 4 bases, J lost 3 bases, and 12 bases lay in between. CDR3 bases: TGTGCCAGCAGCCGCACAGGGTGGACAGATACGCAGTATTTT. It encodes CASSRTGWTDTQYF.

The chain has TRBV30 and TRBJ2-3; TRBD2 might be the D (5 bases). This CDR3 region has 15 residues. Germline V gene lookup returns CDR1 GTSNPN and CDR2 SVGIG (reference sequence). Trimming cost V 3 bases and J 4 bases, with 17 bases left between them. This chain's CDR3 is CAWRDFRRPSDTQYF. In DNA form, the CDR3 reads TGTGCCTGGAGGGACTTTAGGAGGCCCTCAGATACGCAGTATTTT.

V usage is TRBV10-3 and J usage is TRBJ1-2, with D perhaps matching TRBD1 (5 bases). This CDR3 spans 15 amino acids. Per the germline V gene, CDR1 is ENHRY and CDR2 is SYGVKD. Trimming left V 5 bases short and J 5 bases short, with 18 bases between. This CDR3 is CAISPGGPMWYGYTF. The CDR3 region has the DNA TGTGCCATCAGTCCGGGGGGTCCGATGTGGTATGGCTACACCTTC.

This sequence joins TRBV6-1 and TRBJ2-7; 10 nucleotides line up with TRBD2. The CDR3 extends over 15 amino acids. The germline V gene has CDR1 MNHNS and CDR2 SASEGT. With V trimmed by 8 bases and J by 2 bases, 9 bases remained unmatched. The CDR3 coding sequence is TGTGCCAGCGACTACCCGGGACTAGCGACCTACGAGCAGTACTTC. Translated: CASDYPGLATYEQYF.

V usage is TRBV5-4 and J usage is TRBJ1-4, with 7 bases matching TRBD1. This CDR3 contains 15 residues. The ends lost 0 bases at V and 5 bases at J; junction bases unmatched: 4. Germline-derived CDR1 and CDR2 are SGHNT and YYREEE (reference sequence). The chain's CDR3 is CASSLAVTGNEKLFF. In DNA, the CDR3 is TGTGCCAGCAGCTTGGCGGTGACAGGGAATGAAAAACTGTTTTTT.

The table lists this clone with a count of one. The rearrangement uses TRBV4-1 and TRBJ1-1; possibly TRBD1 for D (5 bases). Germline lookup yields CDR1 MGHRA and CDR2 YSYEKL. Trimming shortened V by 5 bases and J by 1 base, and 14 bases separated the two germline ends. The CDR3 sequence is 15 residues long. The DNA for the CDR3 is TGCGCCAGCAGCGGCCGACAGCCAAAGAACACTGAAGCTTTCTTT. This gives the protein CASSGRQPKNTEAFF.

This chain joins TRBV4-2 and TRBJ2-5, with 13 bases lining up with TRBD2. This CDR3 has 16 amino acids. Germline trimming cut 0 bases from V and 4 bases from J; bases unmatched to any gene: 2. Germline values: CDR1 LGHNA, CDR2 YNFKEQ. CDR3 in amino acids: CASSQDTSGGAETQYF. CDR3 in DNA: TGTGCCAGCAGCCAAGATACTAGCGGGGGGGCAGAGACCCAGTACTTC.

V gene TRBV5-1 combines with J gene TRBJ2-1; 7 positions match TRBD2. The germline V gene has CDR1 SGHRS and CDR2 YFSETQ. This CDR3 comprises 16 residues. V shed 5 bases and J 6 bases; nucleotides not matched to a gene: 14. This CDR3 reads CASRVTFAGASNEQFF. CDR3 nucleotides: TGCGCCAGCAGAGTCACCTTCGCGGGAGCTAGCAATGAGCAGTTCTTC.

This clone was picked up one time. V gene TRBV25-1 combines with J gene TRBJ1-1; weak D call: TRBD1 (5 bases). CDR3 length: 12 residues. V lost 8 bases and J lost 8, with 15 bases in between. Per the germline V gene, CDR1 is MGHDK and CDR2 is SYGVNS. Here the CDR3 reads CASARGDHEAFF. CDR3 coding DNA: TGTGCCAGCGCCCGGGGGGACCACGAAGCTTTCTTT.

The gene calls are TRBV6-1 and TRBJ2-3, with a possible D match to TRBD2 (5 bases). The CDR3 extends over 15 amino acids. Trimming cost V 2 bases and J 1 base, with 10 bases left between them. In germline, CDR1 is MNHNS, CDR2 SASEGT. The CDR3 DNA sequence: TGTGCCAGCAGTGAATTAGGAGGACGCACAGATACGCAGTATTTT. Its protein is CASSELGGRTDTQYF.

The chain carries TRBV9 and TRBJ2-2, with a tentative D call TRBD2 (5 bases). The CDR3 is made up of 17 amino acids. Trimming shortened V by 3 bases and J by 6 bases, and 21 bases separated the two germline ends. Germline CDR1 SGDLS, CDR2 YYNGEE. The CDR3 DNA sequence: TGTGCCAGCAGCGCTGGGTCGTGGCGGACGAGGGCCGGGGAGCTGTTTTTT. Amino acid sequence: CASSAGSWRTRAGELFF.

V gene TRBV2 combines with J gene TRBJ2-1; the match to TRBD1 covers 8 bases. The trim removed 6 bases at V and 4 bases at J, leaving 17 bases unmatched. Germline V gives CDR1 SNHLY, CDR2 FYNNEI. The CDR3 runs to 18 residues. The CDR3 DNA reads TGTGCCAGCAGACCCTACCCAGGGGGCGGCCCCTTGTACAATGAGCAGTTCTTC. It specifies CASRPYPGGGPLYNEQFF.

This chain joins TRBV6-1 and TRBJ2-5, with TRBD1 matching over 9 bases. CDR1 and CDR2 from the germline V gene are MNHNS and SASEGT. The CDR3 is made up of 14 amino acids. Losses at the gene ends were 5 bases for V and 5 bases for J; bases not matched to a gene: 6. Here the CDR3 reads CASSLTGGRETQYF. The DNA of the CDR3 is TGTGCCAGCAGTCTGACAGGGGGTAGGGAGACCCAGTACTTC.

V and J are TRBV4-1 and TRBJ2-7; 9 nucleotides agree with TRBD2. The CDR3 length is 15 residues. The ends lost 1 base at V and 6 bases at J; junction bases unmatched: 7. Germline loops: CDR1 MGHRA, CDR2 YSYEKL. CDR3 protein: CASSQVAGGLGEQYF. CDR3 sequence (DNA): TGCGCCAGCAGCCAAGTTGCGGGGGGGCTGGGCGAGCAGTACTTC.

The chain joins TRBV5-1 to TRBJ2-1; 10 bases are a match to TRBD2. The CDR3 totals 16 residues. The germline gives CDR1 SGHRS, CDR2 YFSETQ. The V segment lost 5 bases and the J segment 4 bases; nucleotides outside the gene matches: 9. The CDR3 bases are TGCGCCAGCAGTGGTGCCCTAGCGGGGGTTTACAATGAGCAGTTCTTC. Encoded protein: CASSGALAGVYNEQFF.

The chain employs TRBV7-9 and TRBJ1-4; weak D call: TRBD1 (5 bases). Trimming removed 7 bases at V and 2 bases at J, with 17 bases between. CDR1 and CDR2 (germline): SEHNR, FQNEAQ (reference sequence). This CDR3 is 16 amino acids long. For the CDR3, the DNA is TGTGCCAGCAATAACCCAGCGCGACAGACTAATGAAAAACTGTTTTTT. Protein: CASNNPARQTNEKLFF.

Concerning this clone: The missing conserved phenylalanine or tryptophan at the end of this CDR3 makes a read error likely. The DNA is left out, because the CDR3 cannot be placed on it with certainty; the CDR3 is given as TCRdb lists it. This chain connects TRBV27 to TRBJ1-1; TRBD1 is the table's D call and was not checked against the DNA. From germline, CDR1 is MNHEY and CDR2 SMNVEV (reference sequence). The CDR3 numbers 9 amino acids, ends counted. CDR3: CASSGQGTI.

The genes are TRBV5-1 and TRBJ1-4; D is unresolved. The ends were cut back, 0 bases at V and 3 bases at J, with 6 bases in the middle. Germline CDR1 reads SGHRS; CDR2 reads YFSETQ. This CDR3 contains 14 residues. The CDR3 protein is CASSLGGANEKLFF. The CDR3 region has the DNA TGCGCCAGCAGCTTGGGTGGAGCTAATGAAAAACTGTTTTTT.

The chain recombines TRBV6-1 with TRBJ1-3; maybe TRBD1 (5 bases). V dropped 7 bases and J dropped 4 bases, with 17 bases sitting between them. The germline V gene encodes CDR1 MNHNS and CDR2 SASEGT. The CDR3 has 15 residues. The CDR3 reads CASTVQAGSGNTIYF. The DNA of the CDR3 is TGTGCCAGCACCGTACAGGCGGGATCCGGAAACACCATATATTTT.

This chain joins TRBV2 and TRBJ2-1; possible D gene TRBD1, 6 bases. Trimming pared 3 bases from V and 7 bases from J, leaving 13 bases between. Germline V gives CDR1 SNHLY, CDR2 FYNNEI. CDR3 length equals 14 residues. CDR3 nucleotide sequence: TGTGCCAGCAGTGACAGGGGCATCGGGAATGAGCAGTTCTTC. It yields the protein CASSDRGIGNEQFF.

This chain uses TRBV19 with TRBJ1-2, with TRBD1 matching 12 bases. The V gene's germline CDR1 is LNHDA and CDR2 SQIVND (reference sequence). V shed 1 base and J 4 bases; nucleotides not matched to a gene: 13. The CDR3 is made up of 19 amino acids. The CDR3 coding sequence is TGTGCCAGTAGTATAGTCTATGGGACAGGGGGCGGCTTGTCCTATGGCTACACCTTC. It codes for CASSIVYGTGGGLSYGYTF.